A selection of T cell receptor beta chains follows, all from one sample in a study of blood T cells in healthy people across ages. TCRdb fed the 5' RACE reads into MiXCR, producing one record per CDR3 protein. The sample lists 1.5 million to 2 million distinct CDR3 sequences; roughly 52% were seen once. Sequenced material: blood. The source of these receptors is a woman in her thirties or forties in good health. The conserved cysteine and the conserved F or W are not part of the CDR3 here. Size values are once, few and many counts, or a class for expanded clones, and some rows have none.

ASSYSIGARYGTQY	TRBV6-5	.	TRBJ2-3
ASSQAPSGSLREQY	TRBV4-2	.	TRBJ2-7
ASSTTAGYGYT	TRBV6-2/TRBV6-3	.	TRBJ1-2
ASSYGAGAVNYGYT	TRBV6-2/TRBV6-3	.	TRBJ1-2
ASSALLAGAQVSTDTQY	TRBV2	.	TRBJ2-3
ASSQEAGETFSSYNEQF	TRBV4-1	few	TRBJ2-1
ASGPIRGMNTEAF	TRBV5-6	once	TRBJ1-1
ATSRDLGGGALH	TRBV15	few	TRBJ1-6
ASSLAGWAETQF	TRBV7-2	once	TRBJ2-1
ASSSRSHMDTQY	TRBV7-2	.	TRBJ2-3
ASQLSSGGETQY	TRBV7-2	few	TRBJ2-5
ASSTDLTNEQF	TRBV4-3	once	TRBJ2-1
ASSLAPGQGLETQY	TRBV5-6	.	TRBJ2-5
ASSLGGQGANQPQH	TRBV7-2	.	TRBJ1-5
VSIPPRGYEQY	TRBV6-5	.	.
ASSQDPVGERGVGEQY	TRBV3-1	.	TRBJ2-5
SVERRGGVYNEQF	TRBV29-1	.	TRBJ2-1
ASSLSRHNHYEQY	TRBV5-1	.	TRBJ2-7
ASSYSGGHSYEQY	TRBV6-2/TRBV6-3	.	TRBJ2-7
SARPTRGRDTQY	TRBV20-1	once	TRBJ2-3
ATAAGSGGNRSYNEQY	TRBV10-3	.	TRBJ2-5
ASSLSSVAFGGYPGSGANVLT	TRBV27	.	TRBJ2-6
ASSLASGGLREKTQY	TRBV5-1	.	TRBJ2-5
SARGLAGNYNEQF	TRBV20-1	.	TRBJ2-1
ASSLLGTVKNIQY	TRBV7-8	.	TRBJ2-4
ASSQVDQQETQY	TRBV3-1	few	TRBJ2-5
ASSQGAGYYEQY	TRBV13	few	TRBJ2-7